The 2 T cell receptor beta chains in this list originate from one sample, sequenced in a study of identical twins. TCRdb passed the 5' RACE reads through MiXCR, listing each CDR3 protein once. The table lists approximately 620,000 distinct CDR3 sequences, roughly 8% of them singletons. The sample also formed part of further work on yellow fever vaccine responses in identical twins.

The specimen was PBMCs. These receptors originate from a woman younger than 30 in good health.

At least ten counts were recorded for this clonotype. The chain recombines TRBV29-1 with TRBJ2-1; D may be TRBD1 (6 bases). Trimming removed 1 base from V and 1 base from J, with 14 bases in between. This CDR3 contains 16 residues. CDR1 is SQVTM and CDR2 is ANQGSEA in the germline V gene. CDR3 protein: CSVEGAGDLSYNEQFF. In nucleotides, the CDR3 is TGCAGCGTTGAAGGGGCAGGGGATCTTTCCTACAATGAGCAGTTCTTC.

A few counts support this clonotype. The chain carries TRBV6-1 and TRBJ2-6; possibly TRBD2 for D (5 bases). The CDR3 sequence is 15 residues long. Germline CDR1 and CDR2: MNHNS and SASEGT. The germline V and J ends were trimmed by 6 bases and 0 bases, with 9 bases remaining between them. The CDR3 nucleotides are TGTGCCAGCAGCGCTGAGGGCTCTGGGGCCAACGTCCTGACTTTC. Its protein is CASSAEGSGANVLTF.